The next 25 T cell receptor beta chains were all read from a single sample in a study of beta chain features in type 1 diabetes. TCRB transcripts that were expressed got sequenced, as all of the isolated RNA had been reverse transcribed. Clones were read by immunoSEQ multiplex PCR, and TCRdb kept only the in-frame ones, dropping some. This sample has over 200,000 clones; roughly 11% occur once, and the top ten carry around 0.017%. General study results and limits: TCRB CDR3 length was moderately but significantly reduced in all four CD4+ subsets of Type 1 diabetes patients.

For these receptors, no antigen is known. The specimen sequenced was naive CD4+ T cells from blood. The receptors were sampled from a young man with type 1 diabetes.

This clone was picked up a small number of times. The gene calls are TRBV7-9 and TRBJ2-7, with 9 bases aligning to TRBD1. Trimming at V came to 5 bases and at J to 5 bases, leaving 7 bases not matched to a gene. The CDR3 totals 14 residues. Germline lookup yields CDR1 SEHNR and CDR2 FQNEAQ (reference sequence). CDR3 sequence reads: CASSARTGVHEQYF. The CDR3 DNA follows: TGTGCCAGCAGCGCACGGACAGGGGTCCACGAGCAGTACTTC.

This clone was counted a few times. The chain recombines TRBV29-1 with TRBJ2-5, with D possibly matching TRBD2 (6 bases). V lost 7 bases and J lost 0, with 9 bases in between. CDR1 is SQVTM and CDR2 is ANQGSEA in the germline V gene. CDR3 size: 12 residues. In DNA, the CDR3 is TGCAGCGGGAGGGAGTACCAAGAGACCCAGTACTTC. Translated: CSGREYQETQYF.

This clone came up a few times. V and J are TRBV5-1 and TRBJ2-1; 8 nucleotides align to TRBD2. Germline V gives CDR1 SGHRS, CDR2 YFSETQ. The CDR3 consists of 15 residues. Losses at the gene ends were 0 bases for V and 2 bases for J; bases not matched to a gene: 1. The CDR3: CASSLDGGAYNEQFF. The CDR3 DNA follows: TGCGCCAGCAGCTTGGACGGGGGGGCCTACAATGAGCAGTTCTTC. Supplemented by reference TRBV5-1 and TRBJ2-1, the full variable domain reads KAGVTQTPRYLIKTRGQQVTLSCSPISGHRSVSWYQQTPGQGLQFLFEYFSETQRNKGNFPGRFSGRQFSNSRSEMNVSTLELGDSALYLCASSLDGGAYNEQFFGPGTRLTVL.

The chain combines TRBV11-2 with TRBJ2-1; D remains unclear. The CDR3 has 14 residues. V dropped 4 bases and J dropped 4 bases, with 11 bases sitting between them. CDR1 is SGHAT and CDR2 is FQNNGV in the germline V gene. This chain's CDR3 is CASSSMRLYNEQFF. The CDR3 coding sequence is TGTGCCAGCAGCTCAATGCGTCTTTACAATGAGCAGTTCTTC.

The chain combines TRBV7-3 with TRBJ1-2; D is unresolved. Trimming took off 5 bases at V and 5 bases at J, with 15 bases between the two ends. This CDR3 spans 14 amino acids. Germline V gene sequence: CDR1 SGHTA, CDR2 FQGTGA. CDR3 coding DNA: TGTGCCAGCAGCCCCTCTACCGAGAGTTATGGCTACACCTTC. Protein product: CASSPSTESYGYTF.

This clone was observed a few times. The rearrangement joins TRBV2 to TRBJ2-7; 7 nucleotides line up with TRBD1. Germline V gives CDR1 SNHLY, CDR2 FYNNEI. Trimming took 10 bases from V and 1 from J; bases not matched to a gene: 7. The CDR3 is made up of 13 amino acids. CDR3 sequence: CATKDRLSYEQYF. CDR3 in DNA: TGTGCCACCAAGGACAGGCTATCCTACGAGCAGTACTTC.

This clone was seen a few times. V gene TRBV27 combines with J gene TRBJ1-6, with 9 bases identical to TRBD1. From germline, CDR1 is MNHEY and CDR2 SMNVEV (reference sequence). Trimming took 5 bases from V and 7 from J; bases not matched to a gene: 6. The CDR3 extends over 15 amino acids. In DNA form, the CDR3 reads TGTGCCAGCAGTCTCCGACAGGGGGTGAATTCACCCCTCCACTTT. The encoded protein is CASSLRQGVNSPLHF.

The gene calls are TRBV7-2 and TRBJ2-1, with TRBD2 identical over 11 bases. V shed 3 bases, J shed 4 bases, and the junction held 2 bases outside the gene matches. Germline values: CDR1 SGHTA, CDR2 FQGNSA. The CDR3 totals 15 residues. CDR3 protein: CASSFTSGGYNEQFF. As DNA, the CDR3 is TGTGCCAGCAGCTTTACTAGCGGGGGATACAATGAGCAGTTCTTC.

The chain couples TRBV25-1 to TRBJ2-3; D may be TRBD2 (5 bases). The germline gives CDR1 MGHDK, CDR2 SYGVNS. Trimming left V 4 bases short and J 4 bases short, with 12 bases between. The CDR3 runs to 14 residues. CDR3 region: CASSVTGKSDTQYF. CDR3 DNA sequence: TGTGCCAGCAGTGTGACGGGAAAGTCAGATACGCAGTATTTT. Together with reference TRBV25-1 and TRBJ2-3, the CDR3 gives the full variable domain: EADIYQTPRYLVIGTGKKITLECSQTMGHDKMYWYQQDPGMELHLIHYSYGVNSTEKGDLSSESTVSRIRTEHFPLTLESARPSHTSQYLCASSVTGKSDTQYFGPGTRLTVL.

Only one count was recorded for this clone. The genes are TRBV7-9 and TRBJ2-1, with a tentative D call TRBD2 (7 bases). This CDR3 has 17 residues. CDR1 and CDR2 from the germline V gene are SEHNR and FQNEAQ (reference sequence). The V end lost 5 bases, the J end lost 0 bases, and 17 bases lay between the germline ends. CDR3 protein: CASSQGRGTSSYNEQFF. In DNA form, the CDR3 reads TGTGCCAGCAGCCAGGGGAGGGGGACAAGCTCCTACAATGAGCAGTTCTTC. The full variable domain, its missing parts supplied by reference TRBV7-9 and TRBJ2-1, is DTGVSQNPRHKITKRGQNVTFRCDPISEHNRLYWYRQTLGQGPEFLTYFQNEAQLEKSRLLSDRFSAERPKGSFSTLEIQRTEQGDSAMYLCASSQGRGTSSYNEQFFGPGTRLTVL.

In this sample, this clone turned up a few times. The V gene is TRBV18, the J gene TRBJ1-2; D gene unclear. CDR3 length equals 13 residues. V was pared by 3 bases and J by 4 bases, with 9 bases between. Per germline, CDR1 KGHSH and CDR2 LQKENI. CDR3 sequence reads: CASSPKEAYGYTF. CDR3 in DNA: TGTGCCAGCTCACCGAAGGAGGCCTATGGCTACACCTTC.

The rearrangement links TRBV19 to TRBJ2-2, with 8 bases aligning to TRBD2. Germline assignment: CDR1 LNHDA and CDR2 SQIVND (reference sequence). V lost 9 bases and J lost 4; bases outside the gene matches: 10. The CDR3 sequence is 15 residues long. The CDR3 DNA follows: TGTGCCAGCGAGAAAGCGGGGGCCCCCACCGGGGAGCTGTTTTTT. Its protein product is CASEKAGAPTGELFF.

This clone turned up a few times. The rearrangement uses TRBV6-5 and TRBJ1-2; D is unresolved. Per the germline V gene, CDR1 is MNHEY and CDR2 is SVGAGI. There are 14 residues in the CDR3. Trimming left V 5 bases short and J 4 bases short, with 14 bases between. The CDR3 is CASSPSGLGYGYTF. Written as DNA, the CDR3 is TGTGCCAGCAGTCCCTCAGGATTGGGCTATGGCTACACCTTC.

Here the CDR3 reads CASSEVQLGGYTF. The CDR3 coding sequence is TGTGCCAGCAGTGAAGTACAGTTAGGAGGCTACACCTTC. The rearrangement joins TRBV2 to TRBJ1-2; D remains ambiguous. The V end lost 1 base, the J end lost 8 bases, and 11 bases lay between the germline ends. The germline V gene encodes CDR1 SNHLY and CDR2 FYNNEI. This CDR3 is 13 amino acids long. Variable domain in full (rest from reference TRBV2 and TRBJ1-2): EPEVTQTPSHQVTQMGQEVILRCVPISNHLYFYWYRQILGQKVEFLVSFYNNEISEKSEIFDDQFSVERPDGSNFTLKIRSTKLEDSAMYFCASSEVQLGGYTFGSGTRLTVV.

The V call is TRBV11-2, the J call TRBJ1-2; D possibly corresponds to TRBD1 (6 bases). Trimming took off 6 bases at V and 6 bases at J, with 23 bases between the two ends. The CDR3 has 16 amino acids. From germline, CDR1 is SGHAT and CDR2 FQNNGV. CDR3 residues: CASRLITGPRLDGYTF. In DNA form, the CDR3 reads TGTGCCAGCAGACTTATCACAGGGCCTCGTCTGGATGGCTACACCTTC.

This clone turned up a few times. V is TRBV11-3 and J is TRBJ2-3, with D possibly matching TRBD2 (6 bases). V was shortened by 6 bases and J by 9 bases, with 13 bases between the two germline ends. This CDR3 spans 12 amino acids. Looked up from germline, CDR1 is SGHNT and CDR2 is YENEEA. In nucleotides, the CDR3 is TGTGCCAGCAGTTTACCGGGGGAAACGCAGTATTTT. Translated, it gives CASSLPGETQYF.

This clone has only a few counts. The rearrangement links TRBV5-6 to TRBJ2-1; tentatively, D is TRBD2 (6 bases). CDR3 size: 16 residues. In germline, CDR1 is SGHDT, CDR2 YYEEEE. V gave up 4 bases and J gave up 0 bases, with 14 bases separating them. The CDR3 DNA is TGTGCCAGCAGCGGACTACAGGCCGGCTCCTACAATGAGCAGTTCTTC. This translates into CASSGLQAGSYNEQFF.

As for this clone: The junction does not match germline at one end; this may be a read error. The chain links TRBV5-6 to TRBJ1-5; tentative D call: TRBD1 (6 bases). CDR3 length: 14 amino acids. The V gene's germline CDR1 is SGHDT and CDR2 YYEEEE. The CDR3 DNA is TGTGCCAGCAGCGGAGCCAGGGGCAAACAGCCCCAGCATTTT. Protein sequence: CASSGARGKQPQHF.

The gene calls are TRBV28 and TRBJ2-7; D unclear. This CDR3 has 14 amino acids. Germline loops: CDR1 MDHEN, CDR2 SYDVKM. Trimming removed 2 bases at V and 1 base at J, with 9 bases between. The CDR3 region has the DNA TGTGCCAGCAGTTTACGTGGGCCTTCCTACGAGCAGTACTTC. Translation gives CASSLRGPSYEQYF.

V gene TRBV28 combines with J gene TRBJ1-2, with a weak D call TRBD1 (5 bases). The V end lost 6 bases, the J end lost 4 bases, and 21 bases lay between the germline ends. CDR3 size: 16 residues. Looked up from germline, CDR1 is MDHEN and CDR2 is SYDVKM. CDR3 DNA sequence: TGTGCCAGCAGACCCCCCCCGGGGGATACCTCCTATGGCTACACCTTC. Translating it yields CASRPPPGDTSYGYTF.

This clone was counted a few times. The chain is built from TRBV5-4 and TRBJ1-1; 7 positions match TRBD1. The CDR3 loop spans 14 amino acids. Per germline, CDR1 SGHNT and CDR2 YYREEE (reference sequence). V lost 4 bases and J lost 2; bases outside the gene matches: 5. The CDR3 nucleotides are TGTGCCAGCAGCCAGGGACAGACCAACACTGAAGCTTTCTTT. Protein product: CASSQGQTNTEAFF.

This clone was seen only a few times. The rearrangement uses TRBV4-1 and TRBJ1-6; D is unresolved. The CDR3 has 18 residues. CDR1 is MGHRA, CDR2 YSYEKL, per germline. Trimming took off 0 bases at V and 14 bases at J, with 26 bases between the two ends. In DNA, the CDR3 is TGCGCCAGCAGCCAAGAGGTGGCGGGTCAGACGCCTCGGGGTGCCCTCCACTTT. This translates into CASSQEVAGQTPRGALHF.

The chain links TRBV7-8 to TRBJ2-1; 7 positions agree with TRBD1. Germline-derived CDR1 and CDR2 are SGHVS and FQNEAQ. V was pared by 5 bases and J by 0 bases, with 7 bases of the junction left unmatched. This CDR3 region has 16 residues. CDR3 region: CASSQRRGSSYNEQFF. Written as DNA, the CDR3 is TGTGCCAGCAGCCAACGCAGGGGGAGCTCCTACAATGAGCAGTTCTTC.

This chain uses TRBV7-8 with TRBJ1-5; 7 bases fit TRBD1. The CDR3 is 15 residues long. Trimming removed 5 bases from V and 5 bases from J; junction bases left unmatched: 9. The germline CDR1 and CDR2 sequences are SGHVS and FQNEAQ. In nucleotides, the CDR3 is TGTGCCAGCAGCAAGCGAAGGGGGCCGGATCAGCCCCAGCATTTT. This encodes CASSKRRGPDQPQHF.

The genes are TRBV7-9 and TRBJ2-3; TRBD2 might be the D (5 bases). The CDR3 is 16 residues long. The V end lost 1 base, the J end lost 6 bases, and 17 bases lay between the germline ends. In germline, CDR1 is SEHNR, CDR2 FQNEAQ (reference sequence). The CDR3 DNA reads TGTGCCAGCAGCTTAGACGGGGATCTAAGGTGGGATACGCAGTATTTT. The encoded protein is CASSLDGDLRWDTQYF.